The 5 T cell receptor beta chains below were found in one sample sequenced in a study of OX40 agonist ivuxolimab in advanced cancers. Assay: immunoSEQ multiplex PCR; the TCRdb copy retains only in-frame clones and omits some. The table has tens of thousands of clones, around 90% seen once. The source was CD4+ or CD8+ T cells sorted from blood, collected in a trial of the OX40 agonist ivuxolimab. Source of these receptors: an adult with an advanced solid tumor such as melanoma, head and neck, liver or kidney cancer.

The rearrangement uses TRBV28 and TRBJ2-7; TRBD1 aligns across 9 bases. The CDR3 runs 15 residues. CDR1 is MDHEN, CDR2 SYDVKM, per germline. V was clipped by 5 bases and J by 3 bases; unmatched bases: 8. CDR3 residues: CASSEAGTGNYEQYF. The CDR3 DNA follows: TGTGCCAGCAGTGAAGCCGGGACAGGGAACTACGAGCAGTACTTC. Based on the CDR3 plus reference TRBV28 and TRBJ2-7, the full variable domain is DVKVTQSSRYLVKRTGEKVFLECVQDMDHENMFWYRQDPGLGLRLIYFSYDVKMKEKGDIPEGYSVSREKKERFSLILESASTNQTSMYLCASSEAGTGNYEQYFGPGTRLTVT.

The gene calls are TRBV29-1 and TRBJ1-5; D ambiguous. The ends were cut back, 7 bases at V and 0 bases at J, with 10 bases in the middle. Germline V gene lookup returns CDR1 SQVTM and CDR2 ANQGSEA. This CDR3 has 13 amino acids. This CDR3 reads CSAQASSNQPQHF. DNA of the CDR3: TGCAGCGCCCAGGCCAGTAGCAATCAGCCCCAGCATTTT.

The chain has TRBV5-4 and TRBJ2-3; D possibly corresponds to TRBD2 (6 bases). The CDR3 contains 13 residues. The V end lost 5 bases, the J end lost 2 bases, and 9 bases lay between the germline ends. Germline values: CDR1 SGHNT, CDR2 YYREEE (reference sequence). The CDR3 nucleotides read TGTGCCAGCAGGGGGGACTTCACAGATACGCAGTATTTT. Its protein is CASRGDFTDTQYF.

The chain employs TRBV30 and TRBJ1-1; D not certain. Trimming took off 3 bases at V and 1 base at J, with 12 bases between the two ends. This CDR3 has 14 residues. The germline V gene has CDR1 GTSNPN and CDR2 SVGIG (reference sequence). The CDR3: CAWRLWTQNTEAFF. DNA for the CDR3: TGTGCCTGGAGGTTGTGGACGCAGAACACTGAAGCTTTCTTT. Full variable domain (missing parts from reference TRBV30 and TRBJ1-1): SQTIHQWPATLVQPVGSPLSLECTVEGTSNPNLYWYRQAAGRGLQLLFYSVGIGQISSEVPQNLSASRPQDRQFILSSKKLLLSDSGFYLCAWRLWTQNTEAFFGQGTRLTVV.

This clone showed up just once. In DNA, the CDR3 is TGTGCCAGTTGGGACGTCCGCACCGGGGAGCTGTTTTTT. It yields the protein CASWDVRTGELFF. V is TRBV19 and J is TRBJ2-2, with D perhaps matching TRBD1 or TRBD2 (5 bases each). V was clipped by 8 bases and J by 4 bases, with 11 bases between them. This CDR3 is built from 13 residues. Germline V gene lookup returns CDR1 LNHDA and CDR2 SQIVND (reference sequence).